Listed here is a single T cell receptor beta chain. Trimming took 0 bases from V and 6 from J, leaving 14 bases between them. The CDR3 runs to 15 residues. Germline values: CDR1 SGHRS, CDR2 YFSETQ. Sequencing used immunoSEQ multiplex PCR; TCRdb keeps in-frame clones, though not all of them. The repertoire consists of under 150,000 clones, with more than 75% occurring once and the leading ten covering about 2.1%. These data originate in a study of control samples from healthy donors and cancer patients. The TCR originated in an older woman in good health. Sequenced: blood. The rearrangement joins TRBV5-1 to TRBJ2-3; D unclear. DNA for the CDR3: TGCGCCAGCAGCTTGGCGCCCCGCATACGGGATACGCAGTATTTT. Protein: CASSLAPRIRDTQYF. The complete variable domain, with remaining parts taken from reference TRBV5-1 and TRBJ2-3, reads KAGVTQTPRYLIKTRGQQVTLSCSPISGHRSVSWYQQTPGQGLQFLFEYFSETQRNKGNFPGRFSGRQFSNSRSEMNVSTLELGDSALYLCASSLAPRIRDTQYFGPGTRLTVL.